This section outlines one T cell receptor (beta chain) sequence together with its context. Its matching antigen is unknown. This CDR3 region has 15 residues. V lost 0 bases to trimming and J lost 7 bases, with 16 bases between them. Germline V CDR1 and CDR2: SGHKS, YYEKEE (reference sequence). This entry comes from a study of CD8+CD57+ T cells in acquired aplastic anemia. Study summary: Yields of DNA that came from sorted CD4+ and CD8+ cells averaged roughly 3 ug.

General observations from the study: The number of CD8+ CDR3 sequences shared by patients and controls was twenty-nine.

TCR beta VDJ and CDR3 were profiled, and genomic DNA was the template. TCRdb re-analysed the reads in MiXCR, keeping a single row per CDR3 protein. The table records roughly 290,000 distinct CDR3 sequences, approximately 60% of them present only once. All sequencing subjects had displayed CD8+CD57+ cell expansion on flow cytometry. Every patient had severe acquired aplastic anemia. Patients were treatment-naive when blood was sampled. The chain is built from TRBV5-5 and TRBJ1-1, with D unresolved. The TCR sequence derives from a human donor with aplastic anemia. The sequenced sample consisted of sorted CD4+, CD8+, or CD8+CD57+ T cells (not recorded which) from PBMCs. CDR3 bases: TGTGCCAGCAGCTTGGGACTAGGCTCGTACAATGAAGCTTTCTTT. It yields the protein CASSLGLGSYNEAFF. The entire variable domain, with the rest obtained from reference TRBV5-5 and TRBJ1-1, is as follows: DAGVTQSPTHLIKTRGQQVTLRCSPISGHKSVSWYQQVLGQGPQFIFQYYEKEERGRGNFPDRFSARQFPNYSSELNVNALLLGDSALYLCASSLGLGSYNEAFFGQGTRLTVV.